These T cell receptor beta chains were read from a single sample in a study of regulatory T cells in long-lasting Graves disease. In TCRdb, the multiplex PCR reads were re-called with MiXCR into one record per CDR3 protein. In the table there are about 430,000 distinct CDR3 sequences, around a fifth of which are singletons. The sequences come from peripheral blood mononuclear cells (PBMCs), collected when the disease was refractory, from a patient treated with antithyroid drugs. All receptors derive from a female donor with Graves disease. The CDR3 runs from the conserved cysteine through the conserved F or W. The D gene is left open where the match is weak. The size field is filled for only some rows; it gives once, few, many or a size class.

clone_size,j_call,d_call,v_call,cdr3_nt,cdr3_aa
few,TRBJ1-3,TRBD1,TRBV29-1,TGCAGCGTTTCGACAGGGAATACGTTCGGGGACACCATATATTTT,CSVSTGNTFGDTIYF
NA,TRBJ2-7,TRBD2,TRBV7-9,TGTGCCAGCAGCTTACCCTATAGCGGGAGGGAGGAGCAGTACTTC,CASSLPYSGREEQYF
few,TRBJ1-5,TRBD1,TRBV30,TGTGCCTGGAGCGAGGGGGGACAGGGCGGCAATCAGCCCCAGCATTTT,CAWSEGGQGGNQPQHF
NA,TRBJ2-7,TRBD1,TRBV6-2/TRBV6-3,TGTGCCAGCAGTTACTCGGGACAGGGGTGGTACGAGCAGTACTTC,CASSYSGQGWYEQYF
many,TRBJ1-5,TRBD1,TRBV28,TGTGCCAGCAGTAGGGGAGGGACAGTTAGCAATCAGCCCCAGCATTTT,CASSRGGTVSNQPQHF
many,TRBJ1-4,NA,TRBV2,TGTGCCAGCAGGACAGCACCTAATGAAAAACTGTTTTTT,CASRTAPNEKLFF
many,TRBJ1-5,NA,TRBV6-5,TGTGCCAGCAGTTACTCGACAAGCAATCAGCCCCAGCATTTT,CASSYSTSNQPQHF
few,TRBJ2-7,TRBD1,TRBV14,TGTGCCAGCAGCCGCATCCAGGGGGCCGAGCAGTACTTC,CASSRIQGAEQYF
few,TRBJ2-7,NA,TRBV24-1,TGTGCCACCCCGACCCGGGCGGGACTCCTCCATCTCGAGCAGTACTTC,CATPTRAGLLHLEQYF
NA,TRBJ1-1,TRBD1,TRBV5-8,TGTGCCAGCAGAGGGGGACAGGGCCTTGAAGCTTTCTTT,CASRGGQGLEAFF
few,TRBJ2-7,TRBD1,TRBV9,TGTGCCAGCAGCGGCCGGGGACAGACCTACGAGCAGTACTTC,CASSGRGQTYEQYF
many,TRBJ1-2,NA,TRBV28,TGTGCCAGCAGTTTATATTTCGAAGTGGGATATGGCTACACCTTC,CASSLYFEVGYGYTF
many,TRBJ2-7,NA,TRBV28,TGTGCCAGCAGTTTCCCAGCGGGTAGTGTCTACGAGCAGTACTTC,CASSFPAGSVYEQYF
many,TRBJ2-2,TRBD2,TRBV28,TGTGCCAGCAGTCTCCCCCCGGGAACTAGCGGGACTAGAAACACCGGGGAGCTGTTTTTT,CASSLPPGTSGTRNTGELFF
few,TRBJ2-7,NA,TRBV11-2,TGTGTCAGCAGCTTAGGCAGAGCACTTGACTACGAGCAGTACTTC,CVSSLGRALDYEQYF
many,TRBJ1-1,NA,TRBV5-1,TGCGCCAGCAGCTTGACAGGAGACAACACTGAAGCTTTCTTT,CASSLTGDNTEAFF
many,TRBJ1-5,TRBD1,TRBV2,TGTGCCAGCAGCGTGGGACAGGGGAGGACTCAGCCCCAGCATTTT,CASSVGQGRTQPQHF
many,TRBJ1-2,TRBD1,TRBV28,TGTGCCAGCAGTTTCAGCGACAGGGAGCAAAGGGGCACCTTC,CASSFSDREQRGTF
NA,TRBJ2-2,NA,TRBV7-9,TGTGCCAGCAGCATTGGACCTGTCGGGGAGCTGTTTTTT,CASSIGPVGELFF
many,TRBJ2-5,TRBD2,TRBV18,TGTGCCAGCTCACGTGGACTAGCCGGAGAGACCCAGTACTTC,CASSRGLAGETQYF
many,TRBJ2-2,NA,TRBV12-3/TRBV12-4,TGTGCCAGCAGTTTTTTAGCTTCGAACACCGGGGAGCTGTTTTTT,CASSFLASNTGELFF
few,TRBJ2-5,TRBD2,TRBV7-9,TGTGCCAGCAGCTCAGCGGGAGGGCTAGAGACCCAGTACTTC,CASSSAGGLETQYF
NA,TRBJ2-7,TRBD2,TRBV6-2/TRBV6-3,TGTGCCAGCAGAGCGGGAGGGCCCTACGAGCAGTACTTC,CASRAGGPYEQYF